This T cell receptor beta chain was recovered during a study of shared clonotypes between healthy human individuals (TCRdb year 2020). For context, the study as a whole: A couple of women and a few men aged 18 to 49 years were included in the cohort. The study deeply sequenced blood TCR repertoires of about 5 healthy adults to estimate repertoire size and the extent of clonotype sharing between individuals. To increase sequencing depth and limit assay-specific biases, TCR repertoire library preparation and sequencing were carried out by different laboratories using diverse techniques. Each donor's leukapheresis produced roughly between about 0.8 and 8.9 billion PBMCs. General study outcomes and caveats: Pairwise subsampling led to the expectation that sequencing depth would affect the degree of clonotype sharing among donors. Sampling was limited to blood, and TCR repertoires in tissue likely differ from TCR repertoires in blood. The genetic and exposure-history diversity represented was limited by the small number of donors.

TCR CDR3 regions were amplified from genomic DNA by multiplex PCR using the deep immunoSEQ assay. For each cell subset, the extracted genomic DNA was distributed evenly across all wells of several immunoSEQ 96-well plates, and each plate served as one replicate. For unsorted PBMC, each replicate PCR was loaded with roughly 330 ng genomic DNA, equivalent to tens of thousands of T cell genomes. Unsorted PBMC genomic DNA was sequenced across ten immunoSEQ deep assay plates. The purified libraries were quantified using a Qubit 3.0 fluorometer, sized with a Bioanalyzer 2100, and then quantified again using the KAPA Library Quantification kit. Each immunoSEQ 96-well plate was sequenced on its own single-read 150-cycle Illumina NextSeq 550 flow cell. The paper's data handling went like this. The immunoSEQ output contained only junctional sequences without quality scores, so filtering could not match that applied to full-length reads. Sequences were annotated with PyIR, a Python wrapper for IgBLAST v1.9, using IMGT germline references to assign V/J genes and CDR3. Reads were filtered out if the reads had weak V/J assignments (E-value above 1e-6), no CDR3, stop codons, out-of-frame junctions, or ambiguous translated residues. V3J clonotypes were defined by identical inferred V gene, J gene, and CDR3 amino acid sequence. Percentage overlap between repertoires was calculated by dividing the number of shared unique clonotypes by the size of the smaller repertoire. Three approaches were used to assess repertoire richness: RTK rarefaction, the Chao1 estimator, and Recon v2.1 estimates of unobserved clonotypes. Sourced from immuneACCESS, this table was stored by TCRdb with only in-frame sequences that have V and J called. A share of the clones is absent; for the studies checked, an unresolved V gene accounts for under half, and the remainder has no known explanation. The DNA was the basis for D and trimming; V, J and clone size are from that table. This sample holds 500,000 to 650,000 clones; just over 75% were observed only once. The ten largest clonotypes hold approximately 12% of the sample.

A remark on this clone: The clone's antigen remains unknown. No much larger clone is present one base from it, and per-base qualities are unavailable.

Donors were healthy HIV-negative adults with no recently reported acute infections or vaccinations. All donors were Caucasian adults living in Nashville, Tennessee, USA. For unsorted samples, about 90 million PBMCs were counted, and genomic DNA was extracted using the QIAamp DNA Blood Mini kit. Blood was obtained by leukapheresis, after which PBMCs were separated by Ficoll-Histopaque density gradient centrifugation and cryopreserved in liquid nitrogen vapor phase. From the cysteine up to the phenylalanine, the CDR3 has a length of 14 residues. The sequence is cut down to CDR3 DNA, 42 bases in frame from base 1. CDR1 and CDR2 (GTSNPN, SVGIG) derive from the germline V gene (reference sequence). Trimming leaves V shorter by 8 bases and J shorter by 6 bases, with the junction holding 15 bases beyond the gene matches.

This clonotype originated in a woman in her forties in good health. Some clones in this sample may be carry-over from other donors' samples. This receptor chain uses TRBV30 and TRBJ1-2; 7 bases in the middle match TRBD1. Material: PBMCs. The bases read TGTGCCCGGAACCCAGGGGGGGGGCAGGATGGCTACACCTTC. It encodes CARNPGGGQDGYTF.